This T cell receptor (beta chain) was recovered during a study of control samples from healthy donors and cancer patients (dated by TCRdb to about 2020). To prepare the library, the immunoSEQ multiplex PCR assay was applied. The immuneACCESS repertoire file appears here via TCRdb, limited to in-frame rearrangements. These files lack a portion of the clones; in checked studies, under half of the deficit traces to unresolved V genes, and the cause of the others is not known. This sample comprises about 160,000 clones, approximately 94% of them detected only once. The top ten clonotypes cover about 8.5% of the sample. The CDR3 starts with the cysteine, ends with the phenylalanine, and has 12 residues. Kept here is only the CDR3 DNA, which spans 36 bases and is read in frame from base 1. Germline trimming amounts to 5 bases on V and 11 bases on J, with 5 as the count of junction bases outside the gene matches.

A remark on this clone: This clone's antigen is unknown. No base-level quality is on record; no much larger clone is a single base apart.

The TCR sequence derives from a woman in her forties in good health. The chain is made from TRBV12-3 or TRBV12-4 and TRBJ1-1; TRBD1 agrees with 10 junctional bases. The specimen was blood. The DNA is TGTGCCAGCAGTGCGGACAGGGGGGTGGCTTTCTTT. This is translated as CASSADRGVAFF.